This TCR beta chain was sequenced for a study of blood T cells in healthy people across ages. A second PCR of roughly 7 to 11 cycles used a sample-barcoded 5' primer and a J-beta primer mix. TCRdb used MiXCR to reprocess the 5' RACE reads, holding one entry per CDR3 protein. The sample shows 850,000 to 1,100,000 distinct CDR3 sequences, approximately 38% of them seen only once. The length of the CDR3 is 17 residues. The V end lost 4 bases, the J end lost 5 bases, and 21 bases lay between the germline ends. Germline V gives CDR1 SEHNR, CDR2 FQNEAQ (reference sequence). Sample: blood. The rearrangement uses TRBV7-9 and TRBJ2-1; D might be TRBD2 (5 bases). The clonotype was recovered from a man aged 18 to 29 in good health. CDR3: CASSSRDPGYQNNEQFF. For the CDR3, the DNA is TGTGCCAGCAGCTCTAGGGATCCGGGATACCAAAACAATGAGCAGTTCTTC.